The rows below give T cell receptor beta chains drawn from one sample of a study of blood T cells in healthy people across ages. TCRdb reprocessed the 5' RACE reads via MiXCR and lists one record per CDR3 protein. The data contain 1.5 million to 2 million distinct CDR3 sequences, roughly 52% of them singletons. Source material: blood. Receptors originate from a woman in her thirties or forties in good health. The CDR3 runs from the conserved cysteine through the conserved F or W. D genes are given only for firm matches. Some rows have no size entry. The others give once, few or many, or a class for an expanded clone.

>TRBD1|NA|TRBJ1-2|TRBV7-2
CASSLDRVEGYTF
TGTGCCAGCAGCTTGGACAGGGTGGAGGGCTACACCTTC
>NA|NA|TRBJ2-7|TRBV11-2
CASSTGPVGSYEQYF
TGTGCCAGCAGCACCGGCCCAGTCGGGTCCTACGAGCAGTACTTC
>NA|NA|TRBJ1-1|TRBV6-5
CASSYRDGVFYTEAFF
TGTGCCAGCAGTTATCGGGACGGGGTTTTTTACACTGAAGCTTTCTTT
>NA|few|TRBJ2-1|TRBV6-2/TRBV6-3
CASSYRPGDEQFF
TGTGCCAGCAGTTACCGACCAGGAGATGAGCAGTTCTTC
>TRBD1|NA|TRBJ1-2|TRBV6-5
CASSLGQGATINYGYTF
TGTGCCAGCAGTTTAGGACAGGGAGCGACCATTAACTATGGCTACACCTTC
>TRBD1|NA|TRBJ1-3|TRBV6-1
CASTLYGTGTPNLPGNTIYF
TGTGCCAGCACCCTATACGGGACAGGGACTCCAAATCTCCCTGGAAACACCATATATTTT
>TRBD1|NA|TRBJ2-2|TRBV5-1
CASARQGHTGELFF
TGCGCCAGCGCAAGACAGGGGCACACCGGGGAGCTGTTTTTT
>NA|few|TRBJ2-1|TRBV6-5
CASSLAGSGYNEQFF
TGTGCCAGCAGTTTGGCCGGGTCAGGCTACAATGAGCAGTTCTTC
>NA|NA|TRBJ1-5|TRBV29-1
CSVQMAGSQPQHF
TGCAGCGTACAGATGGCGGGGTCACAGCCCCAGCATTTT
>NA|many|TRBJ2-7|TRBV6-6
CASSYGTGVSYEQYF
TGTGCCAGCAGTTACGGAACGGGTGTCTCCTACGAGCAGTACTTC
>NA|NA|TRBJ2-1|TRBV7-9
CASSLSIGARNEQFF
TGTGCCAGCAGCTTAAGTATTGGTGCCCGCAATGAGCAGTTCTTC
>TRBD1|few|TRBJ2-7|TRBV7-9
CASSPRGQGAREQYF
TGTGCCAGCAGCCCTAGAGGACAGGGGGCGAGGGAGCAGTACTTC
>NA|NA|TRBJ1-1|TRBV4-3
CASSQDPPGPGRNTEAFF
TGCGCCAGCAGCCAAGACCCGCCGGGGCCGGGGCGAAACACTGAAGCTTTCTTT
>TRBD2|NA|TRBJ2-1|TRBV6-2/TRBV6-3
CASSFSGYRLAGGHNEQFF
TGTGCCAGCAGTTTTTCCGGTTATCGACTAGCGGGGGGCCACAATGAGCAGTTCTTC
>TRBD2|few|TRBJ2-3|TRBV29-1
CSVETGAGGPTDTQYF
TGCAGCGTTGAAACCGGAGCGGGGGGCCCCACAGATACGCAGTATTTT
>NA|NA|TRBJ2-5|TRBV6-5
CASMEIGGPGKTQYF
TGTGCCAGCATGGAAATCGGGGGGCCCGGGAAGACCCAGTACTTC
>TRBD2|NA|TRBJ2-1|TRBV5-1
CASSLDGRAGEKNEQFF
TGCGCCAGCAGCTTGGATGGGCGGGCGGGGGAAAAGAATGAGCAGTTCTTC
>NA|NA|TRBJ2-5|TRBV3-1
CASSHRRRETQYF
TGTGCCAGCAGCCATCGAAGGCGAGAGACCCAGTACTTC
>TRBD1|NA|TRBJ2-7|TRBV20-1
CSARDPKGQLYEQYF
TGCAGTGCTAGAGATCCGAAGGGACAGCTCTACGAGCAGTACTTC
>NA|once|TRBJ2-7|TRBV11-2
CASSSSTKRAGLTYEQYF
TGTGCCAGCAGCTCCTCGACAAAGAGAGCGGGCCTTACCTACGAGCAGTACTTC
>NA|NA|TRBJ2-3|TRBV20-1
CSASGAGDTQYF
TGCAGTGCTAGCGGTGCGGGAGATACGCAGTATTTT
>NA|NA|TRBJ2-7|TRBV20-1
CSATPASSSYEQYF
TGCAGTGCTACCCCAGCTAGCAGCTCCTACGAGCAGTACTTC
>NA|few|TRBJ2-3|TRBV9
CASSVGRTLPTDTQYF
TGTGCCAGCAGCGTGGGAAGGACGCTCCCCACAGATACGCAGTATTTT
>NA|NA|TRBJ2-3|TRBV28
CASSFPAPVRASTDTQYF
TGTGCCAGCAGTTTCCCAGCCCCTGTTAGGGCTAGCACAGATACGCAGTATTTT
>NA|NA|TRBJ2-1|TRBV27
CASRRGNNEQFF
TGTGCCAGCAGGAGGGGAAACAATGAGCAGTTCTTC
>NA|NA|TRBJ2-1|TRBV20-1
CSARVPNGLVPYNEQFF
TGCAGTGCTAGAGTCCCGAACGGACTGGTCCCCTACAATGAGCAGTTCTTC
>NA|NA|TRBJ1-2|TRBV6-1
CASRNRGGTDYGYTF
TGTGCCAGCAGAAACAGAGGGGGTACGGACTATGGCTACACCTTC
>NA|NA|TRBJ2-6|TRBV6-2/TRBV6-3
CASSSPRQPRGSGANVLTF
TGTGCCAGCAGTTCTCCTCGACAGCCAAGGGGTTCTGGGGCCAACGTCCTGACTTTC
>NA|few|TRBJ2-7|TRBV20-1
CSAKGQSSYEQYF
TGCAGTGCTAAAGGACAGTCTTCCTACGAGCAGTACTTC
>NA|NA|TRBJ2-7|TRBV10-3
CAISESGAHVGDEQYF
TGTGCCATCAGTGAGTCGGGGGCGCACGTTGGAGACGAGCAGTACTTC
>TRBD1|many|TRBJ2-5|TRBV5-1
CASSRQGAETQYF
TGTGCCAGCAGCCGACAGGGGGCAGAGACCCAGTACTTC
>TRBD1|many|TRBJ2-7|TRBV4-3
CASSQQQGASYEQYF
TGCGCCAGCAGCCAACAACAGGGGGCCTCCTACGAGCAGTACTTC
>NA|once|TRBJ2-7|TRBV5-5
CAGSLGQGLYEQYF
TGTGCCGGCAGCTTGGGGCAAGGTCTTTACGAGCAGTACTTC
>NA|NA|TRBJ1-2|TRBV29-1
CSVGPGPNYGYTF
TGCAGCGTTGGGCCCGGGCCTAACTATGGCTACACCTTC
>TRBD1|few|TRBJ2-1|TRBV12-3/TRBV12-4
CASRGQGVDEQFF
TGTGCCAGCAGAGGACAGGGGGTCGATGAGCAGTTCTTC
>NA|NA|TRBJ2-1|TRBV5-1
CASSLRQDLSYEQFF
TGCGCCAGCAGCTTACGACAGGACCTCTCATATGAGCAGTTCTTC
>NA|NA|TRBJ2-3|TRBV6-2/TRBV6-3
CASSSAGTHPQTDTQYF
TGTGCCAGCAGTTCCGCCGGGACCCATCCCCAGACAGATACGCAGTATTTT
>TRBD1|few|TRBJ1-2|TRBV5-1
CASSLSPGQGYGYTF
TGCGCCAGCAGCTTGTCCCCGGGACAGGGGTATGGCTACACCTTC
>TRBD2|NA|TRBJ2-1|TRBV7-3
CASSLMGGDNEQFF
TGTGCCAGCAGCTTAATGGGGGGGGACAATGAGCAGTTCTTC
>NA|few|TRBJ2-5|TRBV20-1
CSAKPSVGGRWETQYF
TGCAGTGCTAAACCCTCCGTGGGGGGCCGTTGGGAGACCCAGTACTTC
>NA|NA|TRBJ2-5|TRBV6-2/TRBV6-3
CASSFSGQGQETQYF
TGTGCCAGCAGTTTTTCGGGGCAGGGCCAAGAGACCCAGTACTTC
>TRBD2|NA|TRBJ2-3|TRBV20-1
CSARQLAGGDTQYF
TGCAGTGCTAGACAACTAGCGGGGGGTGATACGCAGTATTTT
>TRBD1|NA|TRBJ2-5|TRBV2
CASSEDRGRVTQYF
TGTGCCAGCAGTGAGGACAGGGGGCGGGTGACCCAGTACTTC
>TRBD1|few|TRBJ2-1|TRBV20-1
CSAREQGAFEQFF
TGCAGTGCTAGAGAACAGGGGGCTTTTGAGCAGTTCTTC
>NA|few|TRBJ2-6|TRBV7-2
CASSGGDPNVLTF
TGTGCCAGCAGCGGAGGAGATCCCAACGTCCTGACTTTC
>NA|few|TRBJ2-7|TRBV7-9
CASSQVGQPAEQYF
TGTGCCAGCAGCCAAGTGGGACAACCCGCCGAGCAGTACTTC
>NA|once|TRBJ1-4|TRBV15
CATGRGGQEDEKLFF
TGTGCCACCGGCCGTGGGGGGCAGGAAGATGAAAAACTGTTTTTT
>NA|NA|TRBJ2-4|TRBV13
CASSLPTSDIQYF
TGTGCCAGCAGCTTACCAACTAGTGACATTCAGTACTTC